This is a list of T cell receptor beta chains from one sample in a study of OX40 agonist ivuxolimab in advanced cancers. The repertoire was sequenced with immunoSEQ multiplex PCR; TCRdb's copy has only in-frame clones and lacks some. The sample lists approximately 50,000 clones, 65% to 85% occurring once. The sample in question was CD4+ or CD8+ T cells sorted from blood, obtained in a trial of the OX40 agonist ivuxolimab. All receptors come from an adult with an advanced solid tumor such as melanoma, head and neck, liver or kidney cancer. Both conserved end residues are part of each CDR3. D genes are given only for firm matches. Some rows have no size entry. The others give once, few or many, or a class for an expanded clone.

V gene	clone size	J gene	D gene	CDR3 protein	CDR3 DNA
TRBV10-3	.	TRBJ2-7	TRBD2	CAISGSSGGQTEQYF	TGTGCCATCAGTGGATCTAGCGGGGGCCAGACCGAGCAGTACTTC
TRBV2	.	TRBJ1-6	.	CASSGQPTLSYNSPLHF	TGTGCCAGCAGTGGGCAGCCAACGCTCTCCTATAATTCACCCCTCCACTTT
TRBV18	once	TRBJ1-4	.	CASSPRNEKLFF	TGTGCCAGCTCACCAAGGAATGAAAAACTGTTTTTT
TRBV14	.	TRBJ2-7	TRBD1	CASRGTGRKEQYF	TGTGCCAGCAGGGGGACAGGGCGGAAAGAGCAGTACTTC
TRBV7-2	.	TRBJ2-1	.	CASVSAGLNEQFF	TGTGCCAGCGTCTCGGCAGGGCTCAATGAGCAGTTCTTC
TRBV10-3	.	TRBJ1-1	TRBD1	CAISDRDRAEAFF	TGTGCCATCAGTGATCGGGACAGAGCTGAAGCTTTCTTT
TRBV6-1	few	TRBJ2-2	TRBD1	CASVPGGRAGELFF	TGTGCCAGCGTCCCAGGGGGCCGTGCCGGGGAGCTGTTTTTT
TRBV29-1	.	TRBJ1-2	.	CSVGTQGSYGYTF	TGCAGCGTTGGAACACAGGGTTCCTATGGCTACACCTTC
TRBV5-1	.	TRBJ2-3	TRBD1	CASSFGQDTDTQYF	TGCGCCAGCAGCTTCGGACAGGACACAGATACGCAGTATTTT
TRBV6-1	.	TRBJ2-7	.	CASCSSRTPNYEQYF	TGTGCCAGCTGTAGCTCCCGGACCCCTAACTACGAGCAGTACTTC
TRBV29-1	once	TRBJ1-2	.	CSVEGGGYGYTF	TGCAGCGTCGAGGGGGGCGGCTATGGCTACACCTTC
TRBV6-5	.	TRBJ2-1	.	CASSYGSGGHNEQFF	TGTGCCAGCAGTTACGGTTCCGGGGGGCACAATGAGCAGTTCTTC
TRBV5-6	.	TRBJ1-5	TRBD1	CASRRDSSNQPQHF	TGTGCCAGCAGGAGGGACAGTAGCAATCAGCCCCAGCATTTT
TRBV28	.	TRBJ1-2	.	CASSLGFTFSYGYTF	TGTGCCAGCAGTTTGGGATTCACTTTCTCCTATGGCTACACCTTC
TRBV19	few	TRBJ2-3	.	CASSIPGADTQYF	TGTGCCAGTAGTATCCCGGGAGCAGATACGCAGTATTTT
TRBV10-3	.	TRBJ2-1	TRBD2	CAISDLSGGADNEQFF	TGTGCCATCAGTGACCTTAGCGGGGGGGCCGACAATGAGCAGTTCTTC
TRBV19	.	TRBJ2-7	TRBD1	CASSLQGAYEQYF	TGTGCCAGTAGTTTACAGGGGGCCTACGAGCAGTACTTC
TRBV6-6	.	TRBJ1-2	.	CASTFGAYGYTF	TGTGCCAGCACCTTCGGGGCTTATGGCTACACCTTC
TRBV10-3	.	TRBJ2-6	.	CAISEGTSYSGANVLTF	TGTGCCATCAGTGAGGGGACATCCTACAGTGGGGCCAACGTCCTGACTTTC
TRBV25-1	.	TRBJ2-2	.	CASSTGTTDTGELFF	TGTGCCAGCTCGACCGGGACGACGGACACCGGGGAGCTGTTTTTT
TRBV10-3	.	TRBJ2-2	.	CAISALAGTNTGELFF	TGTGCCATCAGTGCTTTGGCGGGAACCAACACCGGGGAGCTGTTTTTT
TRBV7-3	.	TRBJ1-2	.	CASSNQGEDRYTF	TGTGCCAGCAGTAATCAGGGTGAGGATCGCTACACCTTC
TRBV7-8	.	TRBJ2-7	.	CASSLMGGSNTYEQYF	TGTGCCAGCAGCTTAATGGGGGGCAGCAACACTTACGAGCAGTACTTC
TRBV19	.	TRBJ1-6	TRBD1	CASRARTGGNSPLHF	TGTGCCAGTAGAGCCCGGACAGGGGGAAATTCACCCCTCCACTTT
TRBV5-1	few	TRBJ2-7	.	CASSLPRDPYEQYF	TGCGCCAGCAGCTTGCCCAGGGACCCCTACGAGCAGTACTTC
TRBV18	.	TRBJ2-1	.	CASSTGHRSYNEQFF	TGTGCCAGCTCAACGGGACATCGGTCCTACAATGAGCAGTTCTTC
TRBV6-5	.	TRBJ1-3	.	CASMVSNSGNTIYF	TGTGCCAGCATGGTTTCCAACTCTGGAAACACCATATATTTT